This is a list of T cell receptor beta chains from one sample in a study of T cell clusters in autoimmune cytopenias. TCRdb derives one entry per CDR3 protein from the multiplex PCR reads, leaving out DNA. The repertoire table contains about 7,000 distinct CDR3 sequences. These sequences were also reported in another study, on T cell repertoires in aging, cancer and after chemotherapy.

Sequencing input: peripheral blood. The receptors shown here come from a human donor in good health. Each CDR3 is given with its conserved first and last residue. Each record gives: J gene, clone size, V gene, CDR3 length, CDR3 protein. The listing skips clone size in some rows; elsewhere it reads once, few, many or a size class.

>TRBJ2-1|medium-sized|TRBV27|16
CASSLSVSTSYREQFF
>TRBJ2-2|medium-sized|TRBV6-6|11
CAAVGTGELFF
>TRBJ2-7|NA|TRBV5-4|15
CASSLGGNNPYEQYF
>TRBJ2-1|NA|TRBV20-1|12
CSAHTGYNEQFF
>TRBJ1-5|NA|TRBV20-1|15
CSAKSVGYSNQPQHF
>TRBJ1-5|NA|TRBV30|15
CAWSAGAGAYQPQHF
>TRBJ2-5|medium-sized|TRBV19|15
CASSMGGGSKKTQYF
>TRBJ1-5|medium-sized|TRBV19|14
CAIQGRGSGQPQHF
>TRBJ2-1|medium-sized|TRBV19|12
CASRDIKDEQFF
>TRBJ2-7|large|TRBV11-1|14
CASSLGHRDPRQYF
>TRBJ2-3|NA|TRBV10-3|13
CAIAILDTDTQYF
>TRBJ1-4|NA|TRBV5-4|16
CASSFGPGVANEKLFF
>TRBJ1-2|medium-sized|TRBV19|14
CASSVTGGPQGYTF
>TRBJ2-5|NA|TRBV4-2|20
CASSLRVPGLAGGNQETQYF
>TRBJ1-1|NA|TRBV6-5|14
CASSLGQGKSEAFF
>TRBJ1-1|NA|TRBV7-9|16
CASSLGYEETNTEAFF
>TRBJ1-4|medium-sized|TRBV19|13
CASNDRPNEKLFF
>TRBJ1-5|NA|TRBV5-6|14
CASSPYRDNQPQHF
>TRBJ1-1|medium-sized|TRBV19|13
CASSILGDIQAFF
>TRBJ2-5|NA|TRBV2|14
CASRRDRGSETQYF